This T cell receptor beta chain was sequenced for a study of cytomegalovirus exposure and HLA in healthy donors. At the level of the study: A later analysis reported the roughly 120 validation repertoires used the same platform as the roughly 700 first-cohort repertoires.

General observations from the study: Researchers catalogued 150 or so TCR beta chains as cytomegalovirus-associated.

Sequenced by immunoSEQ multiplex PCR; TCRdb stores in-frame clones only, minus some. The sample lists approximately 270,000 clones, 86% seen once, with approximately 1% in the top ten. V lost 2 bases, J lost 5 bases, and 18 bases lay in between. Germline V gives CDR1 MNHEY, CDR2 SVGAGI. CDR3 length equals 16 residues. Comments on this clone: Its antigen is as yet unknown.

The donors were members of the validation cohort, which comprised 100 to 150 subjects and was separate from the first cohort of 670 or so subjects. The chain couples TRBV6-5 to TRBJ2-5, with TRBD2 as a possible D gene (6 bases). Specimen: PBMCs. This sequence originates from a woman under 30 in good health and CMV-seronegative. Written as DNA, the CDR3 is TGTGCCAGCAGTTACGGTGGCGGGGCCGGGGAGGAGACCCAGTACTTC. Protein product: CASSYGGGAGEETQYF.